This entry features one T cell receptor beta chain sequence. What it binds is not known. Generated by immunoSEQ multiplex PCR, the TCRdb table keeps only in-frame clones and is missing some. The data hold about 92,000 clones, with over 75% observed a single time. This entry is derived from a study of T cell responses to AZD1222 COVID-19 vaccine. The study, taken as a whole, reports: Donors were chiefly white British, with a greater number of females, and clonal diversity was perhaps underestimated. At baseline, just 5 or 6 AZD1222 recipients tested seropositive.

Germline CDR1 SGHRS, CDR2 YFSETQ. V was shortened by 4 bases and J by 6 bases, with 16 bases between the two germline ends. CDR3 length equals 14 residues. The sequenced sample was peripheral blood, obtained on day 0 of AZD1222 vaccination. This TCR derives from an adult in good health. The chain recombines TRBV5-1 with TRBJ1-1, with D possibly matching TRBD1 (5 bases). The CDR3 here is CASSPRRGGAEAFF. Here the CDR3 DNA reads TGCGCCAGCAGCCCCCGGAGGGGAGGGGCTGAAGCTTTCTTT.